One and the same sample provided the 8 T cell receptor beta chains below, sequenced in a study of cytomegalovirus exposure and HLA in healthy donors. Vbeta (60) and Jbeta (13) primers were used in the PCR. Only in-frame clones appear in the TCRdb table, and some are missing; sequencing was by immunoSEQ multiplex PCR. The table includes approximately 200,000 clones, roughly 80% detected once. The specimen was PBMCs. The receptors were gathered from a woman aged 30 to 39 in good health and CMV-seropositive.

V gene TRBV14 combines with J gene TRBJ1-1, with a weak D call TRBD1 (5 bases). The CDR3 has 16 residues. V dropped 1 base and J dropped 4 bases, with 16 bases sitting between them. The V gene's germline CDR1 is SGHDN and CDR2 FVKESK. DNA for the CDR3: TGTGCCAGCAGCCAAGGGTGGGAGGGGTTCTCCACTGAAGCTTTCTTT. As protein: CASSQGWEGFSTEAFF.

The genes are TRBV27 and TRBJ2-2; TRBD2 might be the D (5 bases). This CDR3 region has 11 residues. Germline values: CDR1 MNHEY, CDR2 SMNVEV (reference sequence). The germline V and J ends were trimmed by 8 bases and 4 bases, with 5 bases remaining between them. CDR3 nucleotides: TGTGCCAGCGGACTCACCGGGGAGCTGTTTTTT. Its translation: CASGLTGELFF.

This clone was seen only once. The chain recombines TRBV29-1 with TRBJ2-1, with D possibly TRBD2 on 6 matching bases. Germline assignment: CDR1 SQVTM and CDR2 ANQGSEA. This CDR3 has 16 amino acids. V was trimmed by 6 bases and J by 0 bases, leaving 18 bases between them. The CDR3 DNA reads as TGCAGCGTACCCCTACTCTACGGGAGCTCCTACAATGAGCAGTTCTTC. The encoded protein is CSVPLLYGSSYNEQFF.

The chain employs TRBV29-1 and TRBJ2-2; the match to TRBD1 covers 7 bases. The CDR3 runs 14 residues. Germline V gives CDR1 SQVTM, CDR2 ANQGSEA. V was clipped by 7 bases and J by 1 base; unmatched bases: 6. CDR3 sequence reads: CSAPRDRNTGELFF. The DNA for the CDR3 is TGCAGCGCCCCCCGGGACAGGAACACCGGGGAGCTGTTTTTT.

This rearrangement joins TRBV9 to TRBJ2-1; 7 bases map to TRBD2. Per germline, CDR1 SGDLS and CDR2 YYNGEE. V gave up 3 bases and J gave up 0 bases; unmatched junction bases: 3. This CDR3 has 15 amino acids. This CDR3 is CASSELASSYNEQFF. DNA of the CDR3: TGTGCCAGCAGCGAACTAGCGAGCTCCTACAATGAGCAGTTCTTC.

This clone was recorded a few times. The V and J genes are TRBV15 and TRBJ2-1; 14 positions match TRBD2. The CDR3 is 15 amino acids. The trim removed 4 bases at V and 6 bases at J, leaving 2 bases unmatched. Germline values: CDR1 LNHNV, CDR2 YYDKDF (reference sequence). The DNA for the CDR3 is TGTGCCACCAGCACCGGGACTAGCGGGAGCAATGAGCAGTTCTTC. This sequence encodes CATSTGTSGSNEQFF.

Only one count was recorded for this clone. Within the sample, other DNA sequences also encode this same CDR3. V usage is TRBV5-1 and J usage is TRBJ2-1; TRBD2 might be the D (6 bases). Trimming took off 0 bases at V and 1 base at J, with 11 bases between the two ends. The CDR3 runs to 16 residues. CDR1 is SGHRS, CDR2 YFSETQ, per germline. CDR3 DNA: TGCGCCAGCAGCTTGGGGTTTAGCGGTTCCTACAATGAGCAGTTCTTC. Its translation: CASSLGFSGSYNEQFF.

Concerning this clone itself: This same CDR3 is encoded by further DNA sequences in the sample. This chain uses TRBV27 with TRBJ2-7; 7 bases align to TRBD2. The CDR3 has 14 amino acids. V was clipped by 5 bases and J by 0 bases; unmatched bases: 4. Per germline, CDR1 MNHEY and CDR2 SMNVEV (reference sequence). The CDR3 sequence is CASSPGTNSYEQYF. The CDR3 coding sequence is TGTGCCAGCAGTCCCGGGACTAACTCCTACGAGCAGTACTTC.